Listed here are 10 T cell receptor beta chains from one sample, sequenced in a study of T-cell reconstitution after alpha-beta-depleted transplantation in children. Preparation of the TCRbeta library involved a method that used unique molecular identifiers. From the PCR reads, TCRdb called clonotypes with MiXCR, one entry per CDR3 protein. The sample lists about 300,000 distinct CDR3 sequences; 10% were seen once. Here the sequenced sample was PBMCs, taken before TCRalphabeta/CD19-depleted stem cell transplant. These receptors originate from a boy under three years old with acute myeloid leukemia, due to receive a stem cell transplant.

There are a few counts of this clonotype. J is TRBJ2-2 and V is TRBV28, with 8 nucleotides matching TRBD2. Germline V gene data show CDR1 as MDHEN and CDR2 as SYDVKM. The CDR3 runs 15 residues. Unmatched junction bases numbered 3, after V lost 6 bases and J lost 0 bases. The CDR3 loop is CASRLSGANTGELFF. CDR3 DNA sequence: TGTGCCAGCAGACTTAGCGGGGCGAACACCGGGGAGCTGTTTTTT. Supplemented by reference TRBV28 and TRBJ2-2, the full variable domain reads DVKVTQSSRYLVKRTGEKVFLECVQDMDHENMFWYRQDPGLGLRLIYFSYDVKMKEKGDIPEGYSVSREKKERFSLILESASTNQTSMYLCASRLSGANTGELFFGEGSRLTVL.

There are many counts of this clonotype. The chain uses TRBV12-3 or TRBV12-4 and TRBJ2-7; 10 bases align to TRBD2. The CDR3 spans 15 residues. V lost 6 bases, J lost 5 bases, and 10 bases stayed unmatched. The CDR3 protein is CASSDLSGGGHEQYF. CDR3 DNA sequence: TGTGCCAGCAGCGACCTGAGCGGGGGGGGCCACGAGCAGTACTTC.

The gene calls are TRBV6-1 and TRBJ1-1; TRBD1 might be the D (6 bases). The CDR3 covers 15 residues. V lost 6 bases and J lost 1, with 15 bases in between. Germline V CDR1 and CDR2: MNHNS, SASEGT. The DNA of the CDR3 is TGTGCCAGCAGACCTCCACAGGGACCGAACACTGAAGCTTTCTTT. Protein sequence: CASRPPQGPNTEAFF.

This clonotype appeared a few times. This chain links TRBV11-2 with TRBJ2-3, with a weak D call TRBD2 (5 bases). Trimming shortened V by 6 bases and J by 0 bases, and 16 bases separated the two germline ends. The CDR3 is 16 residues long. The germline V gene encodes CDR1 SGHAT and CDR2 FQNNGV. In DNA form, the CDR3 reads TGTGCCAGCAGTGAAAGAACTAGTTTTAGCACAGATACGCAGTATTTT. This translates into CASSERTSFSTDTQYF.

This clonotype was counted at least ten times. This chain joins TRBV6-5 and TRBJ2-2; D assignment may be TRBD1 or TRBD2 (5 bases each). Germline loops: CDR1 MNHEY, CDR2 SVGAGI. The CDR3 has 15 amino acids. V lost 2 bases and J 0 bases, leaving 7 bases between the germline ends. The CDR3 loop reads CASSYGGPNTGELFF. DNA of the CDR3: TGTGCCAGCAGTTACGGGGGACCGAACACCGGGGAGCTGTTTTTT.

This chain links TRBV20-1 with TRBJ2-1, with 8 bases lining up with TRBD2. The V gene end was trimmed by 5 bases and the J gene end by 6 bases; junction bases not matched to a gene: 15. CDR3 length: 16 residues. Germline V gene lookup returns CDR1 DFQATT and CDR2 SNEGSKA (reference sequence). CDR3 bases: TGCAGTGCTCTAGACCGGGAGGGGGGGAGGGTCAATGAGCAGTTCTTC. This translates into CSALDREGGRVNEQFF.

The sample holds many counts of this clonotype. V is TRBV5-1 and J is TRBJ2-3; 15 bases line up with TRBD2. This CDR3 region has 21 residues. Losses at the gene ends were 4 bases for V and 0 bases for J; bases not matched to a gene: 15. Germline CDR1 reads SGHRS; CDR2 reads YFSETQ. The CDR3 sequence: CASSLERAGTSGGSSTDTQYF. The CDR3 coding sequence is TGCGCCAGCAGCCTGGAACGGGCCGGGACTAGCGGGGGGTCTAGCACAGATACGCAGTATTTT. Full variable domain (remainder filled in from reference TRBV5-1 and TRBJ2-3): KAGVTQTPRYLIKTRGQQVTLSCSPISGHRSVSWYQQTPGQGLQFLFEYFSETQRNKGNFPGRFSGRQFSNSRSEMNVSTLELGDSALYLCASSLERAGTSGGSSTDTQYFGPGTRLTVL.

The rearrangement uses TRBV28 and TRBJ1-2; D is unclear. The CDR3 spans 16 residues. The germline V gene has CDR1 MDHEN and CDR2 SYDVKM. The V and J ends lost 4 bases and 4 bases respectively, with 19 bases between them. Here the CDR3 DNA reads TGTGCCAGCAGTTCCCCCCCCCGCGACGGCAGCTATGGCTACACCTTC. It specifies CASSSPPRDGSYGYTF.

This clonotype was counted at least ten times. The CDR3 loop reads CASSLGTSGGRRAFF. The CDR3 DNA reads as TGTGCCAGCAGCCTCGGGACTAGCGGGGGGAGACGAGCCTTCTTC. The chain joins TRBV7-9 to TRBJ2-1; 15 nucleotides agree with TRBD2. The ends lost 5 bases at V and 16 bases at J; junction bases unmatched: 12. The CDR3 contains 15 residues. Germline values: CDR1 SEHNR, CDR2 FQNEAQ (reference sequence).

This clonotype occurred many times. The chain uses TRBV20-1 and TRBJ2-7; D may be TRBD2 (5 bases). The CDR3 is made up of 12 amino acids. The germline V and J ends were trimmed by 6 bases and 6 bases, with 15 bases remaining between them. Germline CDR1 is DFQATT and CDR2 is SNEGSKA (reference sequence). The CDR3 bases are TGCAGTGCCCGGGAAGGCACATTCGAGCAGTACTTC. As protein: CSAREGTFEQYF.